This is a list of T cell receptor beta chains from one sample in a study of CD8+ T cells in alopecia areata. The table came from immunoSEQ multiplex PCR; TCRdb's copy has only in-frame clones and leaves some out. Seen here are more than 95,000 clones, 41% observed once, and the top ten hold 1% to 1.5%. Sequencing was done on a sample of CD4+ T cells sorted from blood. Receptors were obtained from a human donor with alopecia areata. The CDR3 runs from the conserved cysteine through the conserved F or W. A D gene is named only where the DNA matches it firmly. Clone size is given for some rows only: seen once, a few or many times, or a class if the clone is expanded.

16	.	TRBV5-4	TRBJ2-2	.	CASSLDGTGNTGELFF	TGTGCCAGCAGCTTGGATGGGACTGGGAACACCGGGGAGCTGTTTTTT
15	.	TRBV4-1	TRBJ2-5	.	CASSPGTKALETQYF	TGCGCCAGCAGCCCGGGGACCAAAGCTCTAGAGACCCAGTACTTC
15	.	TRBV7-8	TRBJ2-7	few	CASSRAGSMGYEQYF	TGTGCCAGCAGCCGCGCCGGATCAATGGGATACGAGCAGTACTTC
12	.	TRBV29-1	TRBJ2-5	few	CSVDTGKETQYF	TGCAGCGTTGACACCGGTAAAGAGACCCAGTACTTC
14	.	TRBV15	TRBJ1-6	.	CATSRDPGNSPLHF	TGTGCCACCAGCAGAGATCCGGGGAATTCACCCCTCCACTTT
16	TRBD1	TRBV15	TRBJ2-1	few	CATSRDAGQGSFSEFF	TGTGCCACCAGCAGAGATGCGGGACAGGGATCCTTTAGTGAGTTCTTC
12	TRBD2	TRBV6-5	TRBJ2-5	few	CASRLAGETQYF	TGTGCCAGCAGACTAGCGGGAGAGACCCAGTACTTC
13	.	TRBV5-6	TRBJ2-7	few	CASSLDRSYEQYF	TGTGCCAGCAGCTTGGACAGATCATACGAGCAGTACTTC
10	.	TRBV6-6	TRBJ1-2	.	CASRDYGYTF	TGTGCCAGCAGGGACTATGGCTACACCTTC
12	.	TRBV29-1	TRBJ2-1	.	CSAEGGGSEQFF	TGCAGCGCAGAAGGGGGGGGAAGTGAGCAGTTCTTC
15	.	TRBV28	TRBJ2-7	few	CATDASYRKIHEQYF	TGTGCCACCGATGCCTCGTACAGGAAGATCCACGAGCAGTACTTC
14	.	TRBV5-1	TRBJ2-3	.	CASSARTGTDTQYF	TGCGCCAGCAGTGCTAGGACAGGCACAGATACGCAGTATTTT
13	.	TRBV28	TRBJ2-3	.	CASSLRVPDTQYF	TGTGCCAGCAGTCTCAGGGTTCCCGATACGCAGTATTTT
13	TRBD1	TRBV7-7	TRBJ2-5	.	CASGQGVGETQYF	TGTGCCAGCGGACAGGGGGTAGGAGAGACCCAGTACTTC
14	.	TRBV18	TRBJ2-3	few	CASSPPGGTDTQYF	TGTGCCAGCTCACCACCGGGGGGCACAGATACGCAGTATTTT
14	.	TRBV7-3	TRBJ2-5	.	CASSPQGYQETQYF	TGTGCCAGCAGCCCGCAGGGCTACCAAGAGACCCAGTACTTC
18	TRBD2	TRBV7-9	TRBJ2-2	.	CASSLEATSGRATGELFF	TGTGCCAGCAGCCTGGAAGCGACTAGCGGGAGGGCCACCGGGGAGCTGTTTTTT
13	.	TRBV30	TRBJ1-3	.	CAWISVLGNTIYF	TGTGCCTGGATTTCGGTCCTCGGAAACACCATATATTTT
13	.	TRBV29-1	TRBJ2-3	.	CSAGGHYTDTQYF	TGCAGCGCCGGGGGACACTACACAGATACGCAGTATTTT
12	TRBD1	TRBV29-1	TRBJ2-7	.	CSVGGQGYEQYF	TGCAGCGTGGGAGGACAGGGTTACGAGCAGTACTTC
13	.	TRBV6-5	TRBJ1-2	once	CASRATFGNGYTF	TGTGCCAGCAGAGCGACATTCGGCAATGGCTACACCTTC
15	TRBD2	TRBV29-1	TRBJ2-5	.	CSVLTSGRRQETQYF	TGCAGCGTTTTGACTAGCGGGCGTCGCCAAGAGACCCAGTACTTC
13	.	TRBV30	TRBJ1-5	few	CAWAGQNNQPQHF	TGTGCCTGGGCGGGACAAAACAATCAGCCCCAGCATTTT
14	.	TRBV5-4	TRBJ2-2	few	CASSVDSGTGELFF	TGTGCCAGCAGCGTGGACTCGGGCACCGGGGAGCTGTTTTTT
12	.	TRBV7-2	TRBJ2-3	few	CASSPRTDTQYF	TGTGCCAGCAGCCCCCGCACAGATACGCAGTATTTT
14	.	TRBV4-2	TRBJ2-2	few	CASSPDPNTGELFF	TGTGCCAGCAGCCCCGACCCGAACACCGGGGAGCTGTTTTTT
12	.	TRBV6-5	TRBJ2-2	few	CASSFRAGELFF	TGTGCCAGCAGTTTCAGGGCCGGGGAGCTGTTTTTT
14	.	TRBV9	TRBJ1-3	.	CASSVVGDGNTIYF	TGTGCCAGCAGCGTTGTGGGCGATGGAAACACCATATATTTT
14	.	TRBV5-6	TRBJ2-3	.	CASRDSQRADTQYF	TGTGCCAGCAGGGACTCACAGCGGGCAGATACGCAGTATTTT
15	TRBD1	TRBV7-8	TRBJ2-7	.	CASSSPSTGRYEQYF	TGTGCCAGCAGCTCCCCCTCGACAGGGCGGTACGAGCAGTACTTC
16	TRBD1	TRBV19	TRBJ1-5	.	CASISAGDRSNQPQHF	TGTGCCAGTATTTCAGCAGGGGACAGGAGCAATCAGCCCCAGCATTTT